One sample yielded the 18 T cell receptor beta chains listed below, sequenced in a study of shared T cell receptors in the human thymus. TCRdb keeps only in-frame clones here, not all; method: immunoSEQ multiplex PCR. The table includes about 660,000 clones, about 87% detected once. The same sample was also used in a study of human thymus T cells.

Material for sequencing was thymocytes. The receptors shown here come from a boy younger than two with a congenital heart defect.

This clone appeared once. This chain connects TRBV6-5 to TRBJ2-2, with D possibly TRBD1 on 5 matching bases. Trimming stripped 2 bases from V and 1 base from J, with 5 bases between. The germline V gene has CDR1 MNHEY and CDR2 SVGAGI. This CDR3 is built from 14 residues. CDR3 bases: TGTGCCAGCAGTTACCAGGGGAACACCGGGGAGCTGTTTTTT. Its translation is CASSYQGNTGELFF.

This clone has just one count. This chain uses TRBV27 with TRBJ1-2; the D gene is possibly TRBD1 (6 bases). The CDR3 consists of 16 residues. Germline loops: CDR1 MNHEY, CDR2 SMNVEV (reference sequence). V lost 0 bases and J lost 4, with 15 bases in between. The CDR3 bases are TGTGCCAGCAGTTTATCGTACAGGGTGGCGATCTATGGCTACACCTTC. This sequence encodes CASSLSYRVAIYGYTF.

This clone was observed a single time. The chain links TRBV7-9 to TRBJ2-1; a possible D gene is TRBD1 (6 bases). Germline CDR1 reads SEHNR; CDR2 reads FQNEAQ (reference sequence). V lost 4 bases to trimming and J lost 6 bases, with 10 bases between them. The CDR3 sequence is 13 residues long. The CDR3: CASSSPTGNEQFF. The CDR3 DNA sequence: TGTGCCAGCAGCTCCCCGACAGGCAATGAGCAGTTCTTC. The full variable domain, with the rest looked up from reference TRBV7-9 and TRBJ2-1, is DTGVSQNPRHKITKRGQNVTFRCDPISEHNRLYWYRQTLGQGPEFLTYFQNEAQLEKSRLLSDRFSAERPKGSFSTLEIQRTEQGDSAMYLCASSSPTGNEQFFGPGTRLTVL.

The rearrangement links TRBV28 to TRBJ2-2; the D gene is possibly TRBD1 (5 bases). The CDR3 runs 15 residues. Germline values: CDR1 MDHEN, CDR2 SYDVKM. Between the trimmed V and J ends, which lost 5 bases and 3 bases, there was a span of 13 bases. CDR3 residues: CASSPRQKYTGELFF. CDR3 DNA sequence: TGTGCCAGCAGTCCCCGACAGAAATACACCGGGGAGCTGTTTTTT.

With regard to this clone: In the same sample, other DNA sequences code for this CDR3. The chain recombines TRBV10-2 with TRBJ2-7, with TRBD1 matching over 7 bases. Germline assignment: CDR1 WSHSY and CDR2 SAAADI. CDR3 length equals 12 residues. V was clipped by 6 bases and J by 1 base; unmatched bases: 0. Here the CDR3 reads CASRDRSYEQYF. DNA for the CDR3: TGCGCCAGCAGGGACAGGTCCTACGAGCAGTACTTC.

With respect to this clone: The same CDR3 also results from other DNA sequences found in this sample. V and J are TRBV13 and TRBJ1-1, with TRBD1 as a possible D gene (5 bases). V was trimmed by 2 bases and J by 10 bases, leaving 17 bases between them. CDR3 length equals 14 residues. Germline loops: CDR1 PRHDT, CDR2 FYEKMQ (reference sequence). CDR3 sequence (DNA): TGTGCCAGCAGCTTAAGCCGATCAGGGTCAGCAGCTTTCTTT. Amino acid sequence: CASSLSRSGSAAFF.

The chain is built from TRBV10-3 and TRBJ2-7, with TRBD2 matching 11 bases. Unmatched junction bases numbered 11, after V lost 3 bases and J lost 7 bases. The CDR3 is 16 amino acids. Per the germline V gene, CDR1 is ENHRY and CDR2 is SYGVKD. CDR3 nucleotides: TGTGCCATCAGTGATGATCTAGCGGGAGGAAGGGATGAGCAGTACTTC. Protein: CAISDDLAGGRDEQYF.

The genes are TRBV15 and TRBJ2-1, with D possibly matching TRBD1 (5 bases). This CDR3 has 16 residues. V was clipped by 7 bases and J by 6 bases, with 22 bases between them. Germline V CDR1 and CDR2: LNHNV, YYDKDF (reference sequence). Here the CDR3 reads CATNSESRGRGNEQFF. The CDR3 DNA follows: TGTGCCACCAACTCAGAGAGTAGGGGTAGAGGCAATGAGCAGTTCTTC.

The chain has TRBV15 and TRBJ2-1; TRBD2 aligns across 11 bases. CDR3 length: 18 amino acids. Germline-derived CDR1 and CDR2 are LNHNV and YYDKDF (reference sequence). The trim removed 0 bases at V and 8 bases at J, leaving 12 bases unmatched. The CDR3 DNA follows: TGTGCCACCAGCAGAGAACCCCAACTAGCGGGAGTTTTTGATGAGCAGTTCTTC. It codes for CATSREPQLAGVFDEQFF.

The V gene is TRBV7-2, the J gene TRBJ2-5; D is possibly TRBD2 (6 bases). The CDR3 runs to 17 residues. Germline CDR1 reads SGHTA; CDR2 reads FQGNSA. V lost 3 bases, J lost 5 bases, and 22 bases lay in between. CDR3 bases: TGTGCCAGCAGCTTGCCCAGACTAGTTGGGCAGAGGGAGACCCAGTACTTC. Residues: CASSLPRLVGQRETQYF.

V gene TRBV19 combines with J gene TRBJ2-2; 11 bases are a match to TRBD2. The CDR3 sequence is 19 residues long. Germline values: CDR1 LNHDA, CDR2 SQIVND (reference sequence). The V segment lost 5 bases and the J segment 2 bases; nucleotides outside the gene matches: 13. The CDR3 coding sequence is TGTGCCAGTAGTCCGACCTCCGGGACTAGCGGTAGAAACACCGGGGAGCTGTTTTTT. Protein: CASSPTSGTSGRNTGELFF.

J is TRBJ2-7 and V is TRBV7-3; a weak D match, TRBD2 (6 bases). This CDR3 comprises 15 residues. V was pared by 2 bases and J by 2 bases, with 13 bases between. Germline V gene sequence: CDR1 SGHTA, CDR2 FQGTGA. The CDR3 DNA is TGTGCCAGCAGCTTAGGGCGGGGTCGGACCTACGAGCAGTACTTC. Protein: CASSLGRGRTYEQYF. Variable domain in full (rest from reference TRBV7-3 and TRBJ2-7): GAGVSQTPSNKVTEKGKYVELRCDPISGHTALYWYRQSLGQGPEFLIYFQGTGAADDSGLPNDRFFAVRPEGSVSTLKIQRTERGDSAVYLCASSLGRGRTYEQYFGPGTRLTVT.

The rearrangement links TRBV7-2 to TRBJ2-7; TRBD2 agrees at 11 bases. After removal of 0 bases from V and 4 bases from J, the junction contained 11 bases not matched to a gene. The CDR3 contains 18 residues. Germline V gives CDR1 SGHTA, CDR2 FQGNSA. CDR3 nucleotides: TGTGCCAGCAGCTTAGCGGCGGCTAGCGGGAGGAGGGATTACGAGCAGTACTTC. The encoded protein is CASSLAAASGRRDYEQYF.

The chain is built from TRBV28 and TRBJ2-7; 8 positions match TRBD1. The germline V gene encodes CDR1 MDHEN and CDR2 SYDVKM. J gave up 2 bases and V 3 bases, and 3 bases lay outside the gene matches. There are 14 residues in the CDR3. CDR3 residues: CASSFQDRAYEQYF. In nucleotides, the CDR3 is TGTGCCAGCAGTTTTCAGGACAGGGCCTACGAGCAGTACTTC.

This chain connects TRBV28 to TRBJ2-1; D unresolved. Germline V gene lookup returns CDR1 MDHEN and CDR2 SYDVKM. The CDR3 totals 11 residues. V lost 6 bases and J lost 6, with 6 bases in between. The CDR3, as DNA: TGTGCCAGCAGGCGCCCCAATGAGCAGTTCTTC. Encoded protein: CASRRPNEQFF.

The CDR3 DNA reads as TGTGCCAGCAGCAAAGGCGGACTAGCGGACTCCTACGAGCAGTACTTC. This codes for CASSKGGLADSYEQYF. The chain links TRBV21-1 to TRBJ2-7; TRBD2, the table's D call, was not compared with the DNA. TRBV21-1 is labeled a pseudogene. The CDR3 sequence is 16 residues long.

This clone was picked up a small number of times. This chain uses TRBV6-5 with TRBJ1-1; 7 nucleotides align to TRBD1. Germline V lookup: CDR1 MNHEY, CDR2 SVGAGI. Trimming took 9 bases from V and 3 from J; bases not matched to a gene: 7. The CDR3 covers 13 residues. This CDR3 reads CASRSGGDTEAFF. CDR3 sequence (DNA): TGTGCCAGTCGATCAGGGGGAGACACTGAAGCTTTCTTT.

The CDR3 loop reads CASSLALAGGPGIDEQFF. As DNA, the CDR3 is TGTGCCAGCAGCTTGGCTCTAGCGGGAGGGCCGGGGATAGATGAGCAGTTCTTC. The chain couples TRBV5-6 to TRBJ2-1; 12 nucleotides agree with TRBD2. There are 18 residues in the CDR3. Germline loops: CDR1 SGHDT, CDR2 YYEEEE. Unmatched junction bases numbered 12, after V lost 0 bases and J lost 8 bases.